Described below is a single T cell receptor beta chain sequence and its context. The antigen remains undetermined. The donors were in the approximately 130-subject validation cohort, distinct from the 666-subject first cohort. TCRdb keeps only in-frame clones here, not all; method: immunoSEQ multiplex PCR. Of 100,000 or so clones detected, 86% appear once; the ten largest clones hold over 3%. The record originates from a study of cytomegalovirus exposure and HLA in healthy donors. CDR1 MDHEN and CDR2 SYDVKM come from the germline V gene. This CDR3 has 13 residues. V was pared by 7 bases and J by 6 bases, with 13 bases between. Notes on the study in general: Most TCR sequences proved rare, with some public TCRs found in many donors. It was found in a later analysis that first-cohort TCR clusters tended to co-occur in the 130 or so validation repertoires.

The specimen was PBMCs. This sequence originates from a woman between 18 and 29 years old in good health and CMV-seropositive. The rearrangement joins TRBV28 to TRBJ1-3; no reliable D call. CDR3 sequence reads: CASTPGRENTIYF. The CDR3 coding sequence is TGTGCCAGCACCCCCGGGCGGGAAAACACCATATATTTT. The full variable domain, rest sourced from reference TRBV28 and TRBJ1-3, is DVKVTQSSRYLVKRTGEKVFLECVQDMDHENMFWYRQDPGLGLRLIYFSYDVKMKEKGDIPEGYSVSREKKERFSLILESASTNQTSMYLCASTPGRENTIYFGEGSWLTVV.